This T cell receptor (beta chain) was profiled in a study of cytomegalovirus exposure and HLA in healthy donors. Study-wide context: An earlier analysis identified 117 million unique TCR beta sequences in some 180 million T cells. General study results and limits: Later, an analysis found that common viral pathogens appeared to be linked with several of the most significant clusters. A link between a missense DCLRE1C variant and TCR beta V- and J-gene trimming emerged from a later analysis.

Germline assignment: CDR1 MGHRA and CDR2 YSYEKL. The CDR3 consists of 17 residues. V was pared by 0 bases and J by 0 bases, with 12 bases between. By sample fraction, this clone is medium-sized. The antigen remains undetermined. Both 60 Vbeta primers and 13 Jbeta primers went into the PCR. Sequencing was performed with immunoSEQ multiplex PCR; in TCRdb, only in-frame clones are kept and a portion is missing. Of about 90,000 clones in the sample, roughly 84% are singletons; the top ten hold under 2.5%. The chain carries TRBV4-1 and TRBJ2-1; D is unresolved. This TCR derives from a man younger than 35 in good health and CMV-seronegative. Sequences were obtained from PBMCs. The CDR3 reads CASSQEGGRVSYNEQFF. The CDR3 DNA sequence: TGCGCCAGCAGCCAAGAAGGTGGTCGGGTCTCCTACAATGAGCAGTTCTTC.